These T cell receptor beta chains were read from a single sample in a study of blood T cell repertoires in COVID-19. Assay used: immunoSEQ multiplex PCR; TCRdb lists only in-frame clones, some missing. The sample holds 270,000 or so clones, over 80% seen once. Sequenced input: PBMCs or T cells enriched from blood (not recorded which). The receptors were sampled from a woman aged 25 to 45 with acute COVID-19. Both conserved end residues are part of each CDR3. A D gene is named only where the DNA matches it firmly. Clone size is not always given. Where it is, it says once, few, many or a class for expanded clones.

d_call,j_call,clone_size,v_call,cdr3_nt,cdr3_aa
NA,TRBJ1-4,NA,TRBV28,TGTGCCAGCAGTTTACCTTCGGATGAAAAACTGTTTTTT,CASSLPSDEKLFF
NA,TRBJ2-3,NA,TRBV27,TGTGCCAGCAGTCTGGGGCACACAGATACGCAGTATTTT,CASSLGHTDTQYF
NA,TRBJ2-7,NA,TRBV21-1,TGTGCCAGCAGCAAAGCGCTGGCAACGAGGGGGCTGCCTTGTGCCTACGAGCAGTACTTC,CASSKALATRGLPCAYEQYF
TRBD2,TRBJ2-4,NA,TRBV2,TGTGCCAGCAGTGATGAAGCGGGAGTATCCAAAAACATTCAGTACTTC,CASSDEAGVSKNIQYF
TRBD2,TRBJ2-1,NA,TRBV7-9,TGTGCCAGCACGCCCCAACTAGCGAGCTCCTACAATGAGCAGTTCTTC,CASTPQLASSYNEQFF
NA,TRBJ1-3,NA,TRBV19,TGTGCCAGTAGTATTTTCCTGGGCAGCTCTGGAAACACCATATATTTT,CASSIFLGSSGNTIYF
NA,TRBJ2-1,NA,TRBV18,TGTGCCAGCTCACCCATAGACTATGAGCAGTTCTTC,CASSPIDYEQFF
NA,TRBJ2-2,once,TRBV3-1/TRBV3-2,TGTGCCAGCAGCCAAGAACTGAACACCGGGGAGCTGTTTTTT,CASSQELNTGELFF
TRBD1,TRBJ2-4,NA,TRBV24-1,TGTGCCACCAGTTCCCCGGGACAGGGGGATGACATTCAGTACTTC,CATSSPGQGDDIQYF
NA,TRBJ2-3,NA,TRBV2,TGTGCCAGCAGAGAGACTAGTATTGGCACAGATACGCAGTATTTT,CASRETSIGTDTQYF
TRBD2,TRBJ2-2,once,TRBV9,TGTGCCAGCAGCGTAGCTGGGACTAGCTACGGGGAGCTGTTTTTT,CASSVAGTSYGELFF
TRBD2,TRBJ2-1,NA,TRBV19,TGTGCCAGTAGGATCCGGGACTATCGGGCCAATGAGCAGTTCTTC,CASRIRDYRANEQFF
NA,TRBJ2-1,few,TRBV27,TGTGCCAGCAGTTTCGGGAATGAGCAGTTCTTC,CASSFGNEQFF